Following are 30 T cell receptor beta chains from one sample sequenced in a study of Graves' ophthalmopathy and Graves' hyperthyroidism (dated by TCRdb to the late 2010s). Sequencing took place on an Illumina HiSeq 2000. For repertoire sequencing, the TCR beta CDR3 regions were amplified from RNA transcripts. The first round was an RT-PCR using HTBI primers with the Qiagen OneStep RT-PCR kit, and this first round was followed by a second-round multiplex PCR, then size selection and purification. TCRdb itself trimmed the public reads at Q25 with fastp, ran MiXCR and retained productive beta chains. Rows are unified per CDR3 protein, each entry keeping the most common DNA and genes. The sample profile shows 200,000 to 250,000 distinct CDR3 sequences; approximately 29% of them were found once. The top ten clonotypes cover 8.5% to 9.5% of the sample. Sequenced: peripheral blood. These receptors were collected from a man in his fifties with Graves' ophthalmopathy. Donor details come from another sample of the same person, matched by shared clones.

In its sample, this clonotype was seen many times. The V and J genes are TRBV9 and TRBJ2-5; D may correspond to TRBD1 or TRBD2 (6 bases each). From germline, CDR1 is SGDLS and CDR2 YYNGEE. This CDR3 region has 13 residues. Trimming removed 5 bases at V and 3 bases at J, with 11 bases between. The CDR3 DNA reads TGTGCCAGCAGTCCGGGGGCAGAAGAGACCCAGTACTTC. Translating gives CASSPGAEETQYF.

In its sample, this clonotype was seen many times. V usage is TRBV24-1 and J usage is TRBJ2-2, with D possibly matching TRBD2 (5 bases). Germline values: CDR1 KGHDR, CDR2 SFDVKD. The CDR3 contains 14 residues. V lost 5 bases to trimming and J lost 5 bases, with 11 bases between them. The CDR3: CATSVSGLTGELFF. The CDR3 DNA follows: TGTGCCACCAGTGTGAGCGGACTTACCGGGGAGCTGTTTTTT.

This clonotype occurred once. V and J are TRBV9 and TRBJ2-7; D might be TRBD2 (5 bases). Trimming left V 4 bases short and J 5 bases short, with 13 bases between. Germline V gene data show CDR1 as SGDLS and CDR2 as YYNGEE. The CDR3 consists of 13 residues. The CDR3 sequence is CASSLSVSDEQYF. The CDR3 DNA reads as TGTGCCAGCAGCCTTAGCGTGTCGGACGAGCAGTACTTC.

This clonotype was recorded many times. The chain combines TRBV12-5 with TRBJ2-5, with D perhaps matching TRBD2 (5 bases). CDR1 LGHNT and CDR2 FRNRAP come from the germline V gene. This CDR3 has 15 amino acids. V was cut by 0 bases and J by 2 bases, with 10 bases left in between. Here the CDR3 reads CASGLVRRDQETQYF. CDR3 nucleotide sequence: TGTGCTAGTGGTTTGGTACGACGGGATCAAGAGACCCAGTACTTC. Full variable domain (outside the CDR3, taken from reference TRBV12-5 and TRBJ2-5): DARVTQTPRHKVTEMGQEVTMRCQPILGHNTVFWYRQTMMQGLELLAYFRNRAPLDDSGMPKDRFSAEMPDATLATLKIQPSEPRDSAVYFCASGLVRRDQETQYFGPGTRLLVL.

This chain connects TRBV6-1 to TRBJ2-7; D remains unclear. Germline V lookup: CDR1 MNHNS, CDR2 SASEGT. This CDR3 comprises 13 residues. With 5 bases removed from V and 1 base from J, the gap between germline ends came to 9 bases. CDR3 loop: CASSRHNSYEQYF. CDR3 bases: TGTGCCAGCAGTCGACACAATTCCTACGAGCAGTACTTC.

This chain uses TRBV20-1 with TRBJ2-5; weak D call: TRBD2 (6 bases). Trimming stripped 1 base from V and 2 bases from J, with 11 bases between. Looked up from germline, CDR1 is DFQATT and CDR2 is SNEGSKA (reference sequence). The CDR3 covers 14 residues. CDR3 sequence reads: CSARVAGTQETQYF. The CDR3 nucleotides read TGCAGTGCTAGAGTTGCCGGGACTCAAGAGACCCAGTACTTC.

There are many counts of this clonotype. The chain combines TRBV28 with TRBJ2-7; TRBD2 matches at 8 bases. Germline-derived CDR1 and CDR2 are MDHEN and SYDVKM. The CDR3 runs to 15 residues. After removal of 5 bases from V and 6 bases from J, the junction contained 12 bases not matched to a gene. For the CDR3, the DNA is TGTGCCAGCAGTCCCCCGGGAGGGGGTGTTTGCGAGCAGTACTTC. Protein product: CASSPPGGGVCEQYF. The whole variable domain, remainder taken from reference TRBV28 and TRBJ2-7, is DVKVTQSSRYLVKRTGEKVFLECVQDMDHENMFWYRQDPGLGLRLIYFSYDVKMKEKGDIPEGYSVSREKKERFSLILESASTNQTSMYLCASSPPGGGVCEQYFGPGTRLTVT.

This clonotype was picked up many times. The chain links TRBV12-3 or TRBV12-4 to TRBJ2-7, with a possible D match to TRBD2 (6 bases). The V end was cut by 7 bases, the J end by 5 bases, with 18 bases between. This CDR3 has 14 residues. The CDR3 nucleotides are TGTGCCAGCACGGACCTTTTAGCGGAGAACGAGCAGTACTTC. It encodes CASTDLLAENEQYF.

The chain links TRBV20-1 to TRBJ1-6; TRBD1 matches at 8 bases. The germline V gene has CDR1 DFQATT and CDR2 SNEGSKA (reference sequence). Trimming took 6 bases from V and 0 from J; bases not matched to a gene: 7. CDR3 length: 16 residues. Written as DNA, the CDR3 is TGCAGTGCAAGCCTGGACAGGGACTCCTATAATTCACCCCTCCACTTT. As protein: CSASLDRDSYNSPLHF.

This clonotype occurred many times. The gene calls are TRBV6-5 and TRBJ2-7; D may be TRBD1 or TRBD2 (6 bases each). CDR3 length: 17 amino acids. Trimming removed 2 bases from V and 2 bases from J, with 19 bases in between. Germline V gene data show CDR1 as MNHEY and CDR2 as SVGAGI. The CDR3 sequence: CASSYAYLGGPTYEQYF. In DNA, the CDR3 is TGTGCCAGCAGTTACGCCTACCTCGGGGGCCCAACCTACGAGCAGTACTTC.

This clonotype was observed at least ten times. This chain connects TRBV12-3 or TRBV12-4 to TRBJ1-5; no definite D call. V gave up 5 bases and J gave up 8 bases, with 10 bases separating them. The CDR3 has 12 residues. CDR3 amino acids: CASSPRREPQHF. The CDR3 DNA sequence: TGTGCCAGCAGTCCCCGGCGGGAGCCCCAGCATTTT.

This clonotype has ten or more counts. The J gene is TRBJ2-7, the V gene TRBV28; 9 bases fit TRBD1. This CDR3 has 15 amino acids. J lost 5 bases, V lost 10 bases, and 15 bases had no gene match. Germline values: CDR1 MDHEN, CDR2 SYDVKM. Here the CDR3 reads CATQILGQGNDEQYF. The CDR3 DNA sequence: TGTGCCACCCAGATCTTAGGACAGGGGAACGACGAGCAGTACTTC.

This clonotype was counted ten times or more. V usage is TRBV6-4 and J usage is TRBJ2-2; no clear D gene. Per germline, CDR1 MRHNA and CDR2 SNTAGT. The CDR3 is 14 amino acids. The ends were cut back, 3 bases at V and 3 bases at J, with 8 bases in the middle. The CDR3 here is CASSEALYTGELFF. CDR3 bases: TGTGCCAGCAGTGAGGCGCTCTACACCGGGGAGCTGTTTTTT.

This clonotype was seen repeatedly, ten times or more. V and J are TRBV6-5 and TRBJ1-1; tentative D call: TRBD1 (5 bases). Trimming pared 5 bases from V and 6 bases from J, leaving 13 bases between. CDR1 and CDR2 from the germline V gene are MNHEY and SVGAGI. The CDR3 sequence is 13 residues long. The CDR3: CASSIGTLAEAFF. In nucleotides, the CDR3 is TGTGCCAGCAGTATCGGGACCCTCGCTGAAGCTTTCTTT.

The chain recombines TRBV7-2 with TRBJ2-5; D uncertain. Germline values: CDR1 SGHTA, CDR2 FQGNSA. V lost 1 base and J 7 bases, leaving 19 bases between the germline ends. CDR3 length: 16 amino acids. This CDR3 reads CASSLVGDSARGTQYF. DNA of the CDR3: TGTGCCAGCAGCTTAGTTGGGGATTCGGCACGAGGGACCCAGTACTTC.

This clonotype was found many times. The chain joins TRBV6-1 to TRBJ2-5, with D unclear. The CDR3 extends over 13 amino acids. V gave up 3 bases and J gave up 4 bases, with 9 bases separating them. Germline V gene lookup returns CDR1 MNHNS and CDR2 SASEGT. This CDR3 reads CASSDGPGETQYF. DNA of the CDR3: TGTGCCAGCAGTGATGGGCCAGGAGAGACCCAGTACTTC.

Worth noting for this clonotype: A read error may account for a junction end that differs from germline. V and J are TRBV7-2 and TRBJ2-5, with D perhaps given as TRBD1 or TRBD2 (5 bases each). CDR3 length: 14 amino acids. Germline V CDR1 and CDR2: SGHTA, FQGNSA. The CDR3 sequence: CASSQGDGKETQYF. CDR3 DNA: TGCGCCAGCAGCCAAGGGGACGGGAAAGAGACCCAGTACTTC.

The V and J genes are TRBV6-2 or TRBV6-3 and TRBJ2-7; TRBD2 agrees at 10 bases. Germline V gene data show CDR1 as MNHEY and CDR2 as SVGEGT. The CDR3 has 14 amino acids. Trimming took 2 bases from V and 9 from J; bases not matched to a gene: 7. The CDR3 bases are TGTGCCAGCAGTTACCGGACTAGCGGCGAGGGGCAGTACTTC. It encodes CASSYRTSGEGQYF.

This clonotype has a count of ten or more. J is TRBJ2-7 and V is TRBV29-1; D gene uncertain. V was shortened by 4 bases and J by 5 bases, with 12 bases between the two germline ends. CDR3 size: 12 residues. In germline, CDR1 is SQVTM, CDR2 ANQGSEA. The CDR3 sequence: CSVVGPGDEQYF. The CDR3 DNA follows: TGCAGCGTTGTCGGACCCGGAGACGAGCAGTACTTC.

In this sample, this clonotype turned up many times. The V and J genes are TRBV27 and TRBJ2-3, with TRBD1 matching over 7 bases. Germline V gene sequence: CDR1 MNHEY, CDR2 SMNVEV (reference sequence). V gave up 8 bases and J gave up 2 bases; unmatched junction bases: 10. The CDR3 spans 15 residues. Here the CDR3 reads CASSARGQSTDTQYF. In nucleotides, the CDR3 is TGTGCCAGCTCGGCAAGGGGACAGTCCACAGATACGCAGTATTTT.

This clonotype came up many times. V usage is TRBV3-1 and J usage is TRBJ2-7; 13 positions match TRBD2. V lost 3 bases and J lost 7; bases outside the gene matches: 6. CDR1 LGHDT and CDR2 YNNKEL come from the germline V gene (reference sequence). The CDR3 is 15 amino acids. CDR3 nucleotides: TGTGCCAGCAGCCACCACGGACTAGCGGGAGAAGAGCAGTACTTC. It specifies CASSHHGLAGEEQYF.

This clonotype was seen many times. The V gene is TRBV20-1, the J gene TRBJ2-5, with 8 bases that match TRBD2. The CDR3 sequence is 14 residues long. The germline gives CDR1 DFQATT, CDR2 SNEGSKA (reference sequence). The J segment lost 4 bases and the V segment lost 1 base, leaving 5 bases of the junction unmatched. Written as DNA, the CDR3 is TGCAGTGCTAGAGCGGGAGGGCCCGTAGAGACCCAGTACTTC. It codes for CSARAGGPVETQYF.

This clonotype came up many times. The chain is built from TRBV27 and TRBJ2-7; 13 nucleotides line up with TRBD2. This CDR3 region has 15 residues. The junction had 0 bases not matched to a gene; V was cut back by 2 bases and J by 2 bases. CDR1 and CDR2 (germline): MNHEY, SMNVEV (reference sequence). Here the CDR3 reads CASSLTSGRAYEQYF. In DNA, the CDR3 is TGTGCCAGCAGTTTAACTAGCGGGAGGGCCTACGAGCAGTACTTC.

This clonotype appeared a single time. This chain connects TRBV2 to TRBJ2-2, with 8 bases lining up with TRBD1. V dropped 5 bases and J dropped 1; count of bases not matched to a gene: 6. CDR3 length: 16 amino acids. Germline-derived CDR1 and CDR2 are SNHLY and FYNNEI. CDR3 sequence (DNA): TGTGCCAGCAGTCCCAAGGACAGGGTGAACACCGGGGAGCTGTTTTTT. Protein sequence: CASSPKDRVNTGELFF.

This clonotype was counted a few times. In DNA form, the CDR3 reads TGTGCCAGCAGCTTAGGAAACTCGGAGACCCAGTACTTC. Encoded protein: CASSLGNSETQYF. The chain combines TRBV7-2 with TRBJ2-5; D is ambiguous. This CDR3 has 13 amino acids. The germline V and J ends were trimmed by 1 base and 5 bases, with 8 bases remaining between them. From germline, CDR1 is SGHTA and CDR2 FQGNSA.

This clonotype was recorded at least ten times. The chain employs TRBV30 and TRBJ1-5, with TRBD1 matching 12 bases. The CDR3 extends over 17 amino acids. The junction had 7 bases not matched to a gene; V was cut back by 2 bases and J by 2 bases. Germline CDR1 GTSNPN, CDR2 SVGIG (reference sequence). CDR3 protein: CAWSRDRGRVGNQPQHF. The CDR3 nucleotides read TGTGCCTGGAGTAGGGACAGGGGGCGCGTTGGCAATCAGCCCCAGCATTTT.

This clonotype was seen repeatedly, ten times or more. V gene TRBV19 combines with J gene TRBJ2-7; D gene unclear. There are 11 residues in the CDR3. The germline V gene encodes CDR1 LNHDA and CDR2 SQIVND (reference sequence). The ends were cut back, 5 bases at V and 3 bases at J, with 5 bases in the middle. This chain's CDR3 is CASSADYEQYF. CDR3 bases: TGTGCCAGTAGTGCAGACTACGAGCAGTACTTC.

At least ten counts were recorded for this clonotype. V and J are TRBV7-2 and TRBJ2-7; D is perhaps TRBD1 (6 bases). Germline CDR1 and CDR2: SGHTA and FQGNSA. This CDR3 is built from 15 residues. V dropped 1 base and J dropped 4 bases, with 14 bases sitting between them. For the CDR3, the DNA is TGTGCCAGCAGCTTAGAGGGGGTCAGTGGGTACGAGCAGTACTTC. This translates into CASSLEGVSGYEQYF. Together with reference TRBV7-2 and TRBJ2-7, the CDR3 gives the full variable domain: GAGVSQSPSNKVTEKGKDVELRCDPISGHTALYWYRQSLGQGLEFLIYFQGNSAPDKSGLPSDRFSAERTGGSVSTLTIQRTQQEDSAVYLCASSLEGVSGYEQYFGPGTRLTVT.

The gene calls are TRBV27 and TRBJ1-5, with D possibly TRBD1 on 6 matching bases. This CDR3 contains 13 residues. Germline-derived CDR1 and CDR2 are MNHEY and SMNVEV (reference sequence). The V end was cut by 8 bases, the J end by 4 bases, with 12 bases between. CDR3 loop: CASGWRGNQPQHF. The CDR3, as DNA: TGTGCCAGCGGATGGAGGGGGAATCAGCCCCAGCATTTT.

This clonotype was seen at least ten times. J is TRBJ1-2 and V is TRBV28; D might be TRBD1 (6 bases). The V end lost 5 bases, the J end lost 6 bases, and 19 bases lay between the germline ends. This CDR3 has 15 amino acids. CDR1 and CDR2 from the germline V gene are MDHEN and SYDVKM. This CDR3 reads CASSRGRGFRDGYTF. The CDR3 nucleotides are TGTGCCAGCAGTCGTGGCAGGGGCTTTCGGGATGGCTACACCTTC.